Included here is one T cell receptor (beta chain) sequence, with context. Antigen specificity is unknown. This entry is derived from a study of graft-versus-host responses after intestinal transplantation. Whole-study findings and limits: GvH clones were found in recipient marrow; some appeared first in ileum or blood.

Clones were read by immunoSEQ multiplex PCR, and TCRdb kept only the in-frame ones, dropping some. The sample has about 94,000 clones, about 91% seen once; the top ten hold approximately 0.54%. CDR1 and CDR2 from the germline V gene are SEHNR and FQNEAQ (reference sequence). The J segment lost 6 bases and the V segment lost 5 bases, leaving 5 bases of the junction unmatched. This CDR3 has 13 residues. This sequence joins TRBV7-9 and TRBJ2-7; TRBD1 matches at 9 bases. This receptor was identified in a human donor who received an intestinal transplant. Sequencing used unstimulated CD8+ T cells sorted from spleen or lymph node cells, obtained before intestinal transplant. The CDR3 loop is CASSENRGREQYF. The CDR3 DNA sequence: TGTGCCAGCAGCGAAAACAGGGGGCGCGAGCAGTACTTC.